The 32 T cell receptor beta chains in this list originate from one sample, sequenced in a study of vaccination and CD4 T cells after COVID-19. The Oncomine TCR Beta short-read assay generated sequence data from the DNA of cultured CD4+ T cells. Each CDR3 protein is one row after TCRdb ran MiXCR on the PCR reads. The top ten hold approximately 15% of the sample, which has some 13,000 distinct CDR3 sequences, around half seen once. These receptors have no identified antigens. Noted treatment: approximately 11-day PBMC culture with coronavirus spike peptide pools or control peptides (ViraFEST assay). Sequencing input: CD4+ T cells from blood, cultured in vitro. Receptors originate from a human donor who had recovered from COVID-19.

This clonotype turned up a few times. The genes are TRBV24-1 and TRBJ2-5; a possible D gene is TRBD2 (6 bases). Deletions cut 0 bases from V and 4 bases from J, with 8 bases between. The CDR3 sequence is 14 residues long. The germline CDR1 and CDR2 sequences are KGHDR and SFDVKD. The CDR3 sequence: CATSDLTGGETQYF. Here the CDR3 DNA reads TGTGCCACCAGTGATTTGACCGGGGGAGAGACCCAGTACTTC.

This clonotype came up a few times. The CDR3 region is CASTRVQGGPMGTEAFF. The CDR3 DNA is TGTGCCAGCACCCGGGTCCAGGGGGGCCCGATGGGAACTGAAGCTTTCTTT. The chain employs TRBV27 and TRBJ1-1; 7 bases map to TRBD1. Per germline, CDR1 MNHEY and CDR2 SMNVEV (reference sequence). V trimming: 7 bases; J trimming: 5 bases; junction bases outside the gene matches: 19. There are 17 residues in the CDR3.

V gene TRBV20-1 combines with J gene TRBJ2-2; TRBD2 matches at 9 bases. This CDR3 is 14 amino acids long. V was clipped by 3 bases and J by 6 bases; unmatched bases: 5. The V gene's germline CDR1 is DFQATT and CDR2 SNEGSKA (reference sequence). CDR3 nucleotide sequence: TGCAGTGCTAGTCTAGCGGGAATGGCCGGGGAGCTGTTTTTT. This sequence encodes CSASLAGMAGELFF.

J is TRBJ2-1 and V is TRBV11-2, with 10 bases lining up with TRBD2. The CDR3 contains 14 residues. CDR1 is SGHAT, CDR2 FQNNGV, per germline. V gave up 5 bases and J gave up 6 bases; unmatched junction bases: 4. CDR3 coding DNA: TGTGCCAGCAGCCCCTTAGCGGGGGGCAATGAGCAGTTCTTC. Protein product: CASSPLAGGNEQFF.

This sequence joins TRBV6-1 and TRBJ1-3; 7 nucleotides match TRBD1. Unmatched junction bases numbered 9, after V lost 6 bases and J lost 4 bases. This CDR3 contains 15 residues. Germline V lookup: CDR1 MNHNS, CDR2 SASEGT. The CDR3 coding sequence is TGTGCCAGCAGAGATGACAGGGCTTCGGGAAACACCATATATTTT. It is translated as CASRDDRASGNTIYF.

The CDR3 spells CASTGQSLGYGYTF. The CDR3 DNA follows: TGTGCCAGCACCGGACAGTCCTTAGGCTATGGCTACACCTTC. V and J are TRBV6-1 and TRBJ1-2; maybe TRBD1 (6 bases). The CDR3 has 14 residues. The V end was cut by 7 bases, the J end by 4 bases, with 16 bases between. Germline V gene lookup returns CDR1 MNHNS and CDR2 SASEGT.

The chain has TRBV7-9 and TRBJ1-1, with 8 bases lining up with TRBD1. V was clipped by 5 bases and J by 6 bases; unmatched bases: 5. Germline V CDR1 and CDR2: SEHNR, FQNEAQ (reference sequence). The CDR3 is 13 amino acids. As DNA, the CDR3 is TGTGCCAGCAGCCCAGGGGGCGCTGCTGAAGCTTTCTTT. As protein: CASSPGGAAEAFF. The full variable domain, rest sourced from reference TRBV7-9 and TRBJ1-1, is DTGVSQNPRHKITKRGQNVTFRCDPISEHNRLYWYRQTLGQGPEFLTYFQNEAQLEKSRLLSDRFSAERPKGSFSTLEIQRTEQGDSAMYLCASSPGGAAEAFFGQGTRLTVV.

The chain carries TRBV7-6 and TRBJ2-7; a possible D gene is TRBD2 (6 bases). This CDR3 has 12 residues. Per germline, CDR1 SGHVS and CDR2 FNYEAQ. V lost 0 bases and J lost 6, with 6 bases in between. CDR3 coding DNA: TGTGCCAGCAGCTTAGCGGGAGGCGAGCAGTACTTC. The encoded protein is CASSLAGGEQYF.

The gene calls are TRBV7-8 and TRBJ1-5, with D possibly TRBD1 on 6 matching bases. CDR3 length: 14 residues. Germline V gene lookup returns CDR1 SGHVS and CDR2 FQNEAQ. V was trimmed by 4 bases and J by 2 bases, leaving 9 bases between them. The CDR3 sequence is CASSSTGGNQPQHF. The CDR3 region has the DNA TGTGCCAGCAGCTCGACAGGAGGCAATCAGCCCCAGCATTTT.

V and J are TRBV6-2 or TRBV6-3 and TRBJ2-7, with a tentative D call TRBD2 (5 bases). In germline, CDR1 is MNHEY, CDR2 SVGEGT. Trimming left V 7 bases short and J 3 bases short, with 7 bases between. The CDR3 extends over 11 amino acids. This CDR3 reads CASTDYYEQYF. DNA for the CDR3: TGTGCCAGCACCGACTACTACGAGCAGTACTTC.

With respect to this clonotype: An end of the junction does not agree with germline; a read error may underlie this. The rearrangement links TRBV7-9 to TRBJ2-3, with 12 bases aligning to TRBD2. Germline assignment: CDR1 SEHNR and CDR2 FQNEAQ (reference sequence). This CDR3 region has 16 residues. The CDR3 DNA follows: TGTGCCAGCAGTTTAGCGACTAGCGGGAGCTCAGATACGCAGTATTTT. Translating it yields CASSLATSGSSDTQYF. The variable domain in full, with the rest retrieved from reference TRBV7-9 and TRBJ2-3, is DTGVSQNPRHKITKRGQNVTFRCDPISEHNRLYWYRQTLGQGPEFLTYFQNEAQLEKSRLLSDRFSAERPKGSFSTLEIQRTEQGDSAMYLCASSLATSGSSDTQYFGPGTRLTVL.

J is TRBJ1-1 and V is TRBV18; tentatively, D is TRBD1 (5 bases). Looked up from germline, CDR1 is KGHSH and CDR2 is LQKENI. Trimming left V 4 bases short and J 1 base short, with 13 bases between. This CDR3 spans 15 amino acids. In DNA, the CDR3 is TGTGCCAGCTCACAACCCTTGAGGGGGAACACTGAAGCTTTCTTT. This translates into CASSQPLRGNTEAFF.

This chain's CDR3 is CSARDTGGRSETQYF. The CDR3 coding sequence is TGCAGTGCTAGAGATACGGGCGGGAGATCGGAGACCCAGTACTTC. The rearrangement uses TRBV20-1 and TRBJ2-5, with 7 nucleotides matching TRBD2. The germline gives CDR1 DFQATT, CDR2 SNEGSKA (reference sequence). The CDR3 length is 15 residues. The J segment lost 5 bases and the V segment lost 0 bases, leaving 9 bases of the junction unmatched.

The rearrangement links TRBV27 to TRBJ2-7; TRBD1 is a possible D gene (6 bases). V was pared by 0 bases and J by 3 bases, with 12 bases between. Per the germline V gene, CDR1 is MNHEY and CDR2 is SMNVEV (reference sequence). This CDR3 has 15 amino acids. The CDR3 region has the DNA TGTGCCAGCAGTTTATCAAACCAGGGGATCTACGAGCAGTACTTC. Translated: CASSLSNQGIYEQYF.

The genes are TRBV7-3 and TRBJ2-4; TRBD2 agrees at 9 bases. J was trimmed by 2 bases and V by 2 bases; bases with no gene match: 1. This CDR3 contains 15 residues. Per the germline V gene, CDR1 is SGHTA and CDR2 is FQGTGA. The CDR3, as DNA: TGTGCCAGCAGCTTAGCGGGAGGGCCCAAAAACATTCAGTACTTC. Its protein product is CASSLAGGPKNIQYF.

This clonotype was recorded a few times. V is TRBV20-1 and J is TRBJ1-2, with a tentative D call TRBD1 (6 bases). V lost 5 bases, J lost 4 bases, and 11 bases lay in between. The CDR3 has 12 residues. Looked up from germline, CDR1 is DFQATT and CDR2 is SNEGSKA (reference sequence). In DNA, the CDR3 is TGCAGTGCTGCGCTGGGGGCCTATGGCTACACCTTC. Amino acid sequence: CSAALGAYGYTF.

The rearrangement joins TRBV27 to TRBJ2-7; D tentatively fits TRBD1 or TRBD2 (5 bases each). V was cut by 7 bases and J by 3 bases, with 19 bases left in between. This CDR3 is built from 15 residues. Looked up from germline, CDR1 is MNHEY and CDR2 is SMNVEV (reference sequence). The CDR3 bases are TGTGCCAGCATCGTTGAGGGGCAGCCTAACTACGAGCAGTACTTC. Its translation is CASIVEGQPNYEQYF.

This rearrangement joins TRBV28 to TRBJ2-1; TRBD1 agrees at 9 bases. Germline V gives CDR1 MDHEN, CDR2 SYDVKM. Trimming cost V 7 bases and J 0 bases; bases outside gene matches: 13. CDR3 length equals 18 residues. CDR3 nucleotides: TGTGCCAGCACAACAGGGGGCCCACGAGCGGGCTCCTACAATGAGCAGTTCTTC. It codes for CASTTGGPRAGSYNEQFF.

This clonotype appeared a few times. The V call is TRBV7-9, the J call TRBJ1-6, with 10 bases matching TRBD1. Germline V gene sequence: CDR1 SEHNR, CDR2 FQNEAQ (reference sequence). The CDR3 spans 16 residues. CDR3 protein: CAVSRDRGAFNSPLHF. CDR3 DNA: TGTGCAGTGTCGAGGGACAGGGGCGCTTTTAATTCACCCCTCCACTTT.

The rearrangement joins TRBV19 to TRBJ1-2, with no clear D. The CDR3 contains 11 residues. Germline V gives CDR1 LNHDA, CDR2 SQIVND (reference sequence). V was trimmed by 5 bases and J by 5 bases, leaving 6 bases between them. The CDR3 spells CASSVYYGYTF. CDR3 bases: TGTGCCAGTAGTGTATATTATGGCTACACCTTC.

This clonotype came up once. This chain uses TRBV7-3 with TRBJ2-3; D is perhaps TRBD2 (6 bases). Trimming removed 3 bases from V and 6 bases from J, with 13 bases in between. CDR1 is SGHTA, CDR2 FQGTGA, per germline. The CDR3 has 14 amino acids. CDR3 coding DNA: TGTGCCAGCAGCTTTTCTGCGGGGAGTGATACGCAGTATTTT. Translating gives CASSFSAGSDTQYF.

V and J are TRBV20-1 and TRBJ2-5; possible D gene TRBD2, 6 bases. This CDR3 contains 12 residues. Germline CDR1 reads DFQATT; CDR2 reads SNEGSKA (reference sequence). Between the trimmed V and J ends, which lost 5 bases and 7 bases, there was a span of 14 bases. The CDR3 loop is CSAPGAGTTQYF. DNA of the CDR3: TGCAGTGCTCCCGGCGCGGGGACGACCCAGTACTTC.

V is TRBV18 and J is TRBJ2-5; possibly TRBD1 or TRBD2 for D (6 bases each). The germline CDR1 and CDR2 sequences are KGHSH and LQKENI. V lost 3 bases to trimming and J lost 4 bases, with 12 bases between them. This CDR3 is 14 amino acids long. The CDR3 reads CASSPPPGAETQYF. CDR3 DNA sequence: TGTGCCAGCTCACCCCCTCCGGGGGCAGAGACCCAGTACTTC.

The chain combines TRBV3-1 with TRBJ2-5; TRBD1 agrees at 9 bases. Unmatched junction bases numbered 5, after V lost 4 bases and J lost 2 bases. Germline CDR1 reads LGHDT; CDR2 reads YNNKEL (reference sequence). This CDR3 is built from 15 residues. This chain's CDR3 is CASSRGQGWQETQYF. CDR3 coding DNA: TGTGCCAGCAGCCGGGGACAGGGTTGGCAAGAGACCCAGTACTTC.

This clonotype was recorded a few times. The rearrangement joins TRBV2 to TRBJ1-5; no clear D gene. Per germline, CDR1 SNHLY and CDR2 FYNNEI. The V and J ends lost 4 bases and 4 bases respectively, with 14 bases between them. The CDR3 covers 15 residues. CDR3 loop: CASSALKVVNQPQHF. CDR3 sequence (DNA): TGTGCCAGCAGTGCTCTCAAGGTCGTGAATCAGCCCCAGCATTTT. Full variable domain (rest looked up from reference TRBV2 and TRBJ1-5): EPEVTQTPSHQVTQMGQEVILRCVPISNHLYFYWYRQILGQKVEFLVSFYNNEISEKSEIFDDQFSVERPDGSNFTLKIRSTKLEDSAMYFCASSALKVVNQPQHFGDGTRLSIL.

This rearrangement joins TRBV6-4 to TRBJ2-1, with 7 nucleotides matching TRBD1. CDR1 and CDR2 (germline): MRHNA, SNTAGT. The CDR3 spans 14 residues. The J segment lost 3 bases and the V segment lost 6 bases, leaving 5 bases of the junction unmatched. The CDR3 bases are TGTGCCAGCAGCCGGGACAGAGACTACAATGAGCAGTTCTTC. It encodes CASSRDRDYNEQFF.

The V call is TRBV27, the J call TRBJ1-2; 8 bases agree with TRBD1. J was trimmed by 4 bases and V by 6 bases; bases with no gene match: 1. The length of the CDR3 is 12 residues. Germline CDR1 reads MNHEY; CDR2 reads SMNVEV (reference sequence). The CDR3 region is CASSGQGYGYTF. The CDR3 DNA sequence: TGTGCCAGCAGCGGACAGGGCTATGGCTACACCTTC.

The chain links TRBV12-3 or TRBV12-4 to TRBJ2-7; possible D gene TRBD2, 6 bases. The V gene lost 5 bases and the J gene lost 5 bases, with 13 bases spanning the gap. The CDR3 contains 13 residues. CDR3 sequence: CASSDGTSHEQYF. In nucleotides, the CDR3 is TGTGCCAGCAGTGACGGGACTTCCCACGAGCAGTACTTC.

The J gene is TRBJ2-3, the V gene TRBV30, with D uncertain. V lost 2 bases and J lost 14, with 14 bases in between. The V gene's germline CDR1 is GTSNPN and CDR2 SVGIG (reference sequence). There are 11 residues in the CDR3. CDR3 sequence: CAWSTPTGRYF. The CDR3 region has the DNA TGTGCCTGGAGTACCCCTACCGGGCGGTATTTT.

This rearrangement joins TRBV11-2 to TRBJ2-1; D is ambiguous. Trimming shortened V by 5 bases and J by 7 bases, and 18 bases separated the two germline ends. Per the germline V gene, CDR1 is SGHAT and CDR2 is FQNNGV. This CDR3 has 15 residues. The CDR3 spells CASSLGNLVTNEQFF. The CDR3 DNA reads TGTGCCAGCAGCCTAGGGAACCTAGTAACTAATGAGCAGTTCTTC.

V and J are TRBV28 and TRBJ1-5; D is perhaps TRBD1 (6 bases). This CDR3 region has 17 residues. Trimming left V 2 bases short and J 5 bases short, with 19 bases between. CDR1 is MDHEN and CDR2 is SYDVKM in the germline V gene. Here the CDR3 reads CASSLLLLQGLDQPQHF. CDR3 DNA: TGTGCCAGCAGTTTACTTCTATTACAGGGCTTGGATCAGCCCCAGCATTTT.

This clonotype has just a few counts. The chain employs TRBV12-3 or TRBV12-4 and TRBJ2-5, with TRBD2 as a possible D gene (6 bases). The ends were cut back, 2 bases at V and 1 base at J, with 8 bases in the middle. This CDR3 spans 14 amino acids. In DNA, the CDR3 is TGTGCCAGCAGTTTAATGACTAGCCAAGAGACCCAGTACTTC. Encoded protein: CASSLMTSQETQYF.